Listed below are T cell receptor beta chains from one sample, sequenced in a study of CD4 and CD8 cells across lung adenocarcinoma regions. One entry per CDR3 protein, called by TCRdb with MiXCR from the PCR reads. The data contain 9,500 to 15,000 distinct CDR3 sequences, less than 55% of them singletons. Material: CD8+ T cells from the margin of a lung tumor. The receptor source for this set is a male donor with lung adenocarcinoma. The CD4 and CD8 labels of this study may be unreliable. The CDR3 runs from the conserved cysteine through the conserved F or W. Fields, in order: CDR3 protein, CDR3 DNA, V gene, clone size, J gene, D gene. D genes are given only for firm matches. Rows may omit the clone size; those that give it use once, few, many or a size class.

cdr3_aa: CASSFNQYNEQFF
cdr3_nt: TGTGCCAGCAGTTTTAACCAGTACAATGAGCAGTTCTTC
v_call: TRBV27
clone_size: -
j_call: TRBJ2-1
d_call: -

cdr3_aa: CASSRNSGQEQFF
cdr3_nt: TGTGCCAGCAGCCGAAATTCGGGGCAAGAGCAGTTCTTC
v_call: TRBV7-3
clone_size: -
j_call: TRBJ2-1
d_call: -

cdr3_aa: CVSGLAGTNTQYF
cdr3_nt: TGCGTCTCGGGGCTGGCGGGCACAAATACGCAGTACTTT
v_call: TRBV10-2
clone_size: -
j_call: TRBJ2-3
d_call: -

cdr3_aa: CASSGEGATNTQYF
cdr3_nt: TGTGCCAGCAGCGGGGAGGGCGCCACAAACACTCAGTATTTC
v_call: TRBV9
clone_size: -
j_call: TRBJ2-3
d_call: TRBD2

cdr3_aa: CASSAALGERDEETQYF
cdr3_nt: TGTGCCAGCAGTGCCGCGCTAGGGGAACGGGATGAAGAGACCCAGTACTTC
v_call: TRBV6-8
clone_size: -
j_call: TRBJ2-5
d_call: -

cdr3_aa: CASTLLGTGGNEQFF
cdr3_nt: TGTGCCAGCACCCTTTTGGGGACAGGGGGCAATGAGCAGTTCTTC
v_call: TRBV25-1
clone_size: -
j_call: TRBJ2-1
d_call: TRBD1

cdr3_aa: CASSLVRGRARGYNEQYF
cdr3_nt: TGTGCCAGCAGCTTAGTACGGGGTAGGGCCCGGGGATACAATGAGCAGTACTTC
v_call: TRBV7-2
clone_size: many
j_call: TRBJ2-5
d_call: -

cdr3_aa: CSATGFSKNIQYF
cdr3_nt: TGCAGTGCTACAGGGTTTAGCAAAAACATTCAGTACTTC
v_call: TRBV20-1
clone_size: few
j_call: TRBJ2-4
d_call: -

cdr3_aa: CASSPQTGGGDAQYF
cdr3_nt: TGTGCCAGCAGCCCACAGACAGGGGGGGGGGACGCCCAGTACTTC
v_call: TRBV7-2
clone_size: once
j_call: TRBJ2-5
d_call: TRBD1

cdr3_aa: CASSGPTGEQFF
cdr3_nt: TGTGCCAGCAGCGGCCCTACCGGTGAGCAGTTCTTC
v_call: TRBV7-2
clone_size: -
j_call: TRBJ2-1
d_call: -

cdr3_aa: CASSNAGTGRDTQYF
cdr3_nt: TGTGCCAGCAGTAATGCCGGGACAGGGAGAGATACGCAGTATTTT
v_call: TRBV25-1
clone_size: -
j_call: TRBJ2-3
d_call: TRBD1

cdr3_aa: CASSTIAGVTDTQYF
cdr3_nt: TGTGCCAGCAGTACCATAGCGGGTGTCACAGATACGCAGTATTTT
v_call: TRBV25-1
clone_size: many
j_call: TRBJ2-3
d_call: TRBD2

cdr3_aa: CATGQSNEQFF
cdr3_nt: TGTGCCACGGGACAGAGCAATGAGCAGTTCTTC
v_call: TRBV6-1
clone_size: -
j_call: TRBJ2-1
d_call: TRBD1

cdr3_aa: CASSLGAVHNALTF
cdr3_nt: TGTGCCAGCAGCTTAGGTGCGGTCCACAACGCCCTGACCTTC
v_call: TRBV11-3
clone_size: -
j_call: TRBJ2-1
d_call: -

cdr3_aa: CASGTGLGAKDTQYF
cdr3_nt: TGTGCCAGCGGGACGGGGCTGGGTGCCAAAGATACGCAGTATTTC
v_call: TRBV6-1
clone_size: -
j_call: TRBJ2-6
d_call: -

cdr3_aa: CARGSGCSDTDTQYF
cdr3_nt: TGTGCCAGGGGTTCGGGGTGCAGTGACACAGATACGCAGTACTTC
v_call: TRBV6-1
clone_size: -
j_call: TRBJ2-7
d_call: -

cdr3_aa: CASSLVGGGNTIYF
cdr3_nt: TGTGCCAGCAGTTTAGTGGGAGGAGGAAACACCATATATTTT
v_call: TRBV27
clone_size: many
j_call: TRBJ1-3
d_call: -

cdr3_aa: CVSRAQGLAPEDTQYF
cdr3_nt: TGTGTCAGCCGCGCCCAGGGGCTAGCGCCCGAAGACACTCAGTATTTT
v_call: TRBV6-1
clone_size: -
j_call: TRBJ2-3
d_call: -

cdr3_aa: CASSLDTGEGTEAFF
cdr3_nt: TGTGCCAGCAGCTTAGATACCGGAGAGGGCACTGAAGCTTTCTTT
v_call: TRBV7-6
clone_size: few
j_call: TRBJ1-1
d_call: -

cdr3_aa: CAISDHSSYNEQFF
cdr3_nt: TGTGCCATCAGCGACCACAGCTCCTACAATGAGCAGTTCTTC
v_call: TRBV10-3
clone_size: -
j_call: TRBJ2-1
d_call: -

cdr3_aa: CASRVAGGCGPETQYF
cdr3_nt: TGTGCCAGCAGGGTAGCGGGGGGCTGCGGCCCAGAGACCCAGTACTTC
v_call: TRBV6-2/TRBV6-3
clone_size: -
j_call: TRBJ2-5
d_call: TRBD2

cdr3_aa: CASSPPKSQPQHF
cdr3_nt: TGTGCCAGCAGTCCCCCTAAGAGCCAGCCCCAGCATTTT
v_call: TRBV6-2/TRBV6-3
clone_size: many
j_call: TRBJ1-5
d_call: -

cdr3_aa: CASRVSGTPHNEQFF
cdr3_nt: TGTGCCAGCAGGGTTAGCGGGACCCCCCACAATGAGCAGTTCTTC
v_call: TRBV6-2/TRBV6-3
clone_size: medium-sized
j_call: TRBJ2-1
d_call: TRBD2

cdr3_aa: CASSGQGTDTQYF
cdr3_nt: TGTGCCAGCAGTGGACAGGGCACAGATACGCAGTATTTT
v_call: TRBV6-1
clone_size: many
j_call: TRBJ2-3
d_call: -

cdr3_aa: CASGLTAKNTQYF
cdr3_nt: TGTGCCAGCGGGCTGACAGCCAAAAACACGCAGTATTTC
v_call: TRBV27
clone_size: -
j_call: TRBJ2-3
d_call: -

cdr3_aa: CASSSLPGTSGRAYNEQFF
cdr3_nt: TGTGCCAGCAGTTCCCTACCCGGGACTAGCGGGAGGGCCTACAATGAGCAGTTCTTC
v_call: TRBV6-5
clone_size: few
j_call: TRBJ2-1
d_call: TRBD2

cdr3_aa: CASSRVASGKYEQYF
cdr3_nt: TGCGCCAGCAGTCGAGTGGCTAGCGGGAAATACGAGCAGTACTTC
v_call: TRBV10-2
clone_size: medium-sized
j_call: TRBJ2-7
d_call: TRBD2

cdr3_aa: CSASGGPYNEQFF
cdr3_nt: TGCAGTGCTAGCGGGGGACCCTACAATGAGCAGTTCTTC
v_call: TRBV20-1
clone_size: -
j_call: TRBJ2-1
d_call: -

cdr3_aa: CASSPRGLPAVSTDTQFF
cdr3_nt: TGTGCCAGCAGTCCCCGGGGCCTACCGGCTGTGAGCACAGATACGCAGTTTTTT
v_call: TRBV6-1
clone_size: once
j_call: TRBJ2-5
d_call: -

cdr3_aa: CASSTTSGGSMSYEQYF
cdr3_nt: TGTGCCAGCAGCACGACTAGCGGGGGGTCCATGTCCTACGAGCAGTACTTC
v_call: TRBV7-6
clone_size: -
j_call: TRBJ2-7
d_call: TRBD2

cdr3_aa: CASSLGTSGRAGKTQYF
cdr3_nt: TGTGCCAGCAGCTTAGGGACTAGCGGGAGGGCCGGAAAGACCCAGTACTTC
v_call: TRBV7-2
clone_size: -
j_call: TRBJ2-5
d_call: TRBD2

cdr3_aa: CASSAGARAEDTQYF
cdr3_nt: TGTGCCAGCAGTGCGGGGGCGAGAGCTGAAGACACGCAGTATTTC
v_call: TRBV6-1
clone_size: -
j_call: TRBJ2-3
d_call: -

cdr3_aa: CASSIAGANTGELFF
cdr3_nt: TGTGCCAGCAGTATTGCGGGAGCGAACACCGGGGAGCTGTTTTTT
v_call: TRBV6-5
clone_size: medium-sized
j_call: TRBJ2-2
d_call: TRBD2

cdr3_aa: CASRLGGVCAKDMQYF
cdr3_nt: TGTGCCAGCCGCTTAGGGGGGGTGTGTGCCAAAGATATGCAGTACTTC
v_call: TRBV11-2
clone_size: -
j_call: TRBJ2-7
d_call: -

cdr3_aa: CASSFGLADTGELFF
cdr3_nt: TGTGCCAGCAGTTTCGGACTAGCGGACACCGGGGAGCTGTTTTTT
v_call: TRBV12-3/TRBV12-4
clone_size: few
j_call: TRBJ2-2
d_call: TRBD2

cdr3_aa: CASSLRTDTREFF
cdr3_nt: TGTGCCAGCAGCCTACGGACGGATACCAGGGAGTTCTTC
v_call: TRBV7-3
clone_size: -
j_call: TRBJ2-1
d_call: -

cdr3_aa: CASSWDHQSSYNEQFF
cdr3_nt: TGTGCCAGCAGTTGGGACCACCAGAGCTCCTACAATGAGCAGTTCTTC
v_call: TRBV7-2
clone_size: once
j_call: TRBJ2-1
d_call: -

cdr3_aa: CASSERPQGAYEQYF
cdr3_nt: TGTGCCAGCAGTGAAAGGCCCCAGGGAGCGTACGAGCAGTACTTC
v_call: TRBV6-1
clone_size: medium-sized
j_call: TRBJ2-7
d_call: -

cdr3_aa: CASSPGAVREETQYF
cdr3_nt: TGTGCCAGCAGCCCAGGGGCTGTCCGGGAAGAGACCCAGTACTTC
v_call: TRBV11-3
clone_size: many
j_call: TRBJ2-5
d_call: -

cdr3_aa: CASSLTGKGGRETQYF
cdr3_nt: TGTGCCAGCAGTTTGACTGGGAAGGGGGGAAGAGAAACCCAGTACTTC
v_call: TRBV27
clone_size: few
j_call: TRBJ2-5
d_call: -

cdr3_aa: CASSPVGSSGAGSSYEQYF
cdr3_nt: TGTGCCAGCAGTCCGGTGGGATCTAGCGGGGCTGGGAGCTCCTACGAGCAGTACTTC
v_call: TRBV27
clone_size: medium-sized
j_call: TRBJ2-7
d_call: TRBD2

cdr3_aa: CASSQGVGSSYEQYF
cdr3_nt: TGCGCCAGCAGCCAGGGGGTGGGCAGCTCCTACGAGCAGTACTTC
v_call: TRBV4-3
clone_size: -
j_call: TRBJ2-7
d_call: -

cdr3_aa: CASSFSFLNNEQFF
cdr3_nt: TGTGCCAGCAGTTTCAGTTTTCTAAACAATGAGCAGTTCTTC
v_call: TRBV12-3/TRBV12-4
clone_size: many
j_call: TRBJ2-1
d_call: -

cdr3_aa: CASSLARLAGGTIDTQYF
cdr3_nt: TGTGCCAGCAGCTTAGCCCGACTAGCGGGAGGGACCATAGATACGCAGTATTTT
v_call: TRBV7-9
clone_size: -
j_call: TRBJ2-3
d_call: TRBD2

cdr3_aa: CASSRQGSGNEQFF
cdr3_nt: TGTGCCAGCAGTAGACAGGGATCGGGCAATGAGCAGTTCTTC
v_call: TRBV6-1
clone_size: few
j_call: TRBJ2-1
d_call: TRBD1

cdr3_aa: CASSLLDRERAYEQYF
cdr3_nt: TGTGCCAGCAGTCTCCTCGACAGGGAAAGAGCGTACGAGCAGTACTTC
v_call: TRBV27
clone_size: many
j_call: TRBJ2-7
d_call: TRBD1

cdr3_aa: CASSQGAGNEQFF
cdr3_nt: TGTGCCAGCAGCCAAGGGGCAGGGAATGAGCAGTTCTTC
v_call: TRBV4-2
clone_size: many
j_call: TRBJ2-1
d_call: -

cdr3_aa: CASSGTGTEAFF
cdr3_nt: TGTGCCAGCAGTGGGACTGGGACTGAAGCTTTCTTT
v_call: TRBV6-1
clone_size: few
j_call: TRBJ1-1
d_call: -

cdr3_aa: CASSFNPRKSYNEQFF
cdr3_nt: TGTGCCAGCAGCTTCAACCCCAGGAAAAGCTACAATGAGCAGTTCTTC
v_call: TRBV7-2
clone_size: many
j_call: TRBJ2-1
d_call: -

cdr3_aa: CASSTRRGSSGYSSYDELFF
cdr3_nt: TGTGCCAGCAGTACGAGACGGGGGTCTAGCGGGTACAGCTCCTACGATGAGCTGTTCTTT
v_call: TRBV27
clone_size: once
j_call: TRBJ2-1
d_call: TRBD2

cdr3_aa: CSARDTTANTEAFF
cdr3_nt: TGCAGTGCTAGAGATACGACGGCAAACACTGAAGCTTTCTTT
v_call: TRBV20-1
clone_size: -
j_call: TRBJ1-1
d_call: -

cdr3_aa: CASSLEYTGELYF
cdr3_nt: TGTGCCAGCAGCTTGGAGTACACCGGGGAGCTGTATTTT
v_call: TRBV7-2
clone_size: -
j_call: TRBJ2-2
d_call: -

cdr3_aa: CASSLAQGLYGYTF
cdr3_nt: TGTGCCAGCAGCTTAGCCCAGGGTCTTTATGGCTACACCTTC
v_call: TRBV7-9
clone_size: few
j_call: TRBJ1-2
d_call: -